This entry lists 23 T cell receptor beta chains sequenced from one sample in a study of cytomegalovirus exposure and HLA in healthy donors. Use of 60 Vbeta and 13 Jbeta primers characterized the PCR. Measured with immunoSEQ multiplex PCR; TCRdb has only the in-frame clones, and not every one. The sample lists 150,000 or so clones; 85% were seen once. The sequencing sample was made of PBMCs. These receptors came from a woman aged 18-29 years in good health and CMV-seronegative.

The chain is built from TRBV30 and TRBJ2-3, with 9 positions matching TRBD2. This CDR3 spans 15 amino acids. The V and J ends lost 7 bases and 4 bases, in that order; junction bases with no gene match: 12. CDR1 is GTSNPN, CDR2 SVGIG, per germline (reference sequence). CDR3 in amino acids: CAYNRGGRAPDTQYF. The DNA for the CDR3 is TGTGCCTACAACAGGGGCGGGAGGGCCCCAGATACGCAGTATTTT. The variable domain in full, with the rest retrieved from reference TRBV30 and TRBJ2-3, is SQTIHQWPATLVQPVGSPLSLECTVEGTSNPNLYWYRQAAGRGLQLLFYSVGIGQISSEVPQNLSASRPQDRQFILSSKKLLLSDSGFYLCAYNRGGRAPDTQYFGPGTRLTVL.

The chain uses TRBV19 and TRBJ2-2; a possible D gene is TRBD1 (7 bases). Germline CDR1 and CDR2: LNHDA and SQIVND (reference sequence). This CDR3 spans 17 amino acids. V was cut by 5 bases and J by 5 bases, with 21 bases left in between. Here the CDR3 reads CASSGGGGVGGTGELFF. CDR3 sequence (DNA): TGTGCCAGTAGTGGAGGGGGCGGGGTCGGCGGAACCGGGGAGCTGTTTTTT.

This clone was observed once. The V and J genes are TRBV2 and TRBJ2-5; D possibly corresponds to TRBD1 (5 bases). V lost 4 bases and J lost 1, with 13 bases in between. The germline CDR1 and CDR2 sequences are SNHLY and FYNNEI. The CDR3 has 15 residues. CDR3 residues: CASSGQGTVQETQYF. CDR3 sequence (DNA): TGTGCCAGCAGTGGCCAGGGTACAGTCCAAGAGACCCAGTACTTC.

This clone showed up just once. V usage is TRBV4-1 and J usage is TRBJ2-1; tentative D call: TRBD2 (7 bases). Trimming took off 4 bases at V and 2 bases at J, with 21 bases between the two ends. Germline assignment: CDR1 MGHRA and CDR2 YSYEKL. The CDR3 length is 18 residues. The CDR3 loop reads CASSLRRSGTIPYNEQFF. The CDR3 nucleotides are TGCGCCAGCAGCCTTCGGCGGAGCGGGACAATCCCCTACAATGAGCAGTTCTTC.

J is TRBJ2-7 and V is TRBV6-1; D is perhaps TRBD2 (5 bases). V shed 8 bases and J shed 3 bases, with 17 bases lying between them. CDR1 and CDR2 (germline): MNHNS, SASEGT. This CDR3 is 14 amino acids long. CDR3: CASSPGVDDYEQYF. The DNA for the CDR3 is TGTGCCAGCTCCCCCGGGGTCGACGACTACGAGCAGTACTTC.

This clone was seen a few times. V usage is TRBV7-9 and J usage is TRBJ1-3; D unclear. The CDR3 length is 14 residues. V lost 3 bases and J lost 0, with 6 bases in between. CDR1 and CDR2 from the germline V gene are SEHNR and FQNEAQ (reference sequence). The CDR3 DNA reads as TGTGCCAGCAGCTTGGCTTACTCTGGAAACACCATATATTTT. It codes for CASSLAYSGNTIYF.

This rearrangement joins TRBV4-3 to TRBJ2-7, with TRBD2 identical over 7 bases. The CDR3 extends over 16 amino acids. Germline-derived CDR1 and CDR2 are LGHNA and YSLEER. J gave up 4 bases and V 0 bases, and 9 bases lay outside the gene matches. In DNA, the CDR3 is TGCGCCAGCAGCCAAGATGTGGTGCGGGGGAGATACGAGCAGTACTTC. Translating gives CASSQDVVRGRYEQYF.

The V gene is TRBV30, the J gene TRBJ2-4; 7 bases agree with TRBD2. V trimming: 4 bases; J trimming: 0 bases; junction bases outside the gene matches: 0. Germline-derived CDR1 and CDR2 are GTSNPN and SVGIG (reference sequence). This CDR3 has 13 amino acids. DNA of the CDR3: TGTGCCTGGACTAGCGGAGCCAAAAACATTCAGTACTTC. Its protein is CAWTSGAKNIQYF. The full variable domain, with the rest looked up from reference TRBV30 and TRBJ2-4, is SQTIHQWPATLVQPVGSPLSLECTVEGTSNPNLYWYRQAAGRGLQLLFYSVGIGQISSEVPQNLSASRPQDRQFILSSKKLLLSDSGFYLCAWTSGAKNIQYFGAGTRLSVL.

This clone is a singleton in its sample. Distinct nucleotide sequences in the sample also encode this CDR3. V and J are TRBV6-5 and TRBJ2-7; D gene uncertain. Germline V lookup: CDR1 MNHEY, CDR2 SVGAGI. V gave up 2 bases and J gave up 0 bases, with 8 bases separating them. This CDR3 region has 14 residues. The CDR3 DNA reads TGTGCCAGCAGTTACCGACAATTCTCCTACGAGCAGTACTTC. Its translation: CASSYRQFSYEQYF.

The chain uses TRBV7-8 and TRBJ1-4; D call uncertain. Germline CDR1 SGHVS, CDR2 FQNEAQ. CDR3 length: 15 amino acids. Trimming took 3 bases from V and 7 from J, leaving 15 bases between them. The CDR3 protein is CASSLGGPHIEKLFF. The CDR3 DNA reads as TGTGCCAGCAGCTTGGGAGGGCCCCACATTGAAAAACTGTTTTTT.

The chain couples TRBV14 to TRBJ1-2; D perhaps matches TRBD1 (5 bases). Germline loops: CDR1 SGHDN, CDR2 FVKESK. Trimming cost V 5 bases and J 2 bases, with 15 bases left between them. The length of the CDR3 is 15 residues. CDR3 DNA: TGTGCCAGCAGCAAAGGGAGGGGCTTCAACTATGGCTACACCTTC. Its translation is CASSKGRGFNYGYTF.

V is TRBV19 and J is TRBJ2-3; 13 nucleotides agree with TRBD2. With V trimmed by 4 bases and J by 7 bases, 14 bases remained unmatched. This CDR3 has 18 residues. Germline loops: CDR1 LNHDA, CDR2 SQIVND (reference sequence). The CDR3 DNA is TGTGCCAGTAGTACCATACGACTAGCGGGAGGCCAATCCAATACGCAGTATTTT. Its translation: CASSTIRLAGGQSNTQYF.

This CDR3 reads CASSPAGGPYNEQFF. The CDR3 nucleotides read TGTGCCAGCAGCCCAGCGGGGGGGCCGTACAATGAGCAGTTCTTC. The rearrangement uses TRBV11-3 and TRBJ2-1; 10 positions match TRBD2. The CDR3 loop spans 15 amino acids. Trimming cost V 5 bases and J 4 bases; bases outside gene matches: 5. Germline V gives CDR1 SGHNT, CDR2 YENEEA.

This CDR3 reads CASSFPLGGRGYGYTF. For the CDR3, the DNA is TGTGCCAGCAGTTTCCCTCTAGGGGGAAGGGGCTATGGCTACACCTTC. The chain couples TRBV28 to TRBJ1-2, with D perhaps matching TRBD1 (6 bases). V lost 3 bases and J lost 4, with 18 bases in between. CDR3 length: 16 amino acids. The germline gives CDR1 MDHEN, CDR2 SYDVKM.

V and J are TRBV4-2 and TRBJ2-7; 11 bases agree with TRBD2. Germline CDR1 is LGHNA and CDR2 is YNFKEQ. This CDR3 spans 14 amino acids. J gave up 3 bases and V 5 bases, and 3 bases lay outside the gene matches. The CDR3 DNA sequence: TGTGCCAGCAGCGGACTAGCGGGTGTCTACGAGCAGTACTTC. Translating gives CASSGLAGVYEQYF.

The chain couples TRBV28 to TRBJ1-1; no definite D call. V dropped 4 bases and J dropped 7 bases, with 10 bases sitting between them. Germline loops: CDR1 MDHEN, CDR2 SYDVKM. The CDR3 contains 12 residues. CDR3 nucleotide sequence: TGTGCCAGCAGTTCCTCGAAGCTTGAAGCTTTCTTT. It codes for CASSSSKLEAFF.

The chain links TRBV7-9 to TRBJ1-6, with D maybe TRBD1 (6 bases). Trimming left V 2 bases short and J 7 bases short, with 18 bases between. The CDR3 runs 17 residues. Germline V gene lookup returns CDR1 SEHNR and CDR2 FQNEAQ (reference sequence). The DNA for the CDR3 is TGTGCCAGCAGCTTAAAGATTCCAGGGGAAAGAAATTCACCCCTCCACTTT. Protein sequence: CASSLKIPGERNSPLHF.

V is TRBV10-3 and J is TRBJ2-3; 13 bases are a match to TRBD2. V lost 8 bases and J lost 0; bases outside the gene matches: 11. The germline CDR1 and CDR2 sequences are ENHRY and SYGVKD. CDR3 size: 18 residues. DNA of the CDR3: TGTGCCATCGCCAGGACTAGCGGGAGTCAGACTAGCACAGATACGCAGTATTTT. Translated: CAIARTSGSQTSTDTQYF.

This clone was recorded only once. The chain carries TRBV5-4 and TRBJ2-3, with a weak D call TRBD2 (5 bases). Per the germline V gene, CDR1 is SGHNT and CDR2 is YYREEE (reference sequence). The CDR3 has 14 residues. V shed 2 bases and J shed 6 bases, with 13 bases lying between them. This chain's CDR3 is CASSFPLSGDTQYF. CDR3 DNA: TGTGCCAGCAGCTTCCCCCTCTCGGGGGATACGCAGTATTTT.

V is TRBV6-5 and J is TRBJ1-2; maybe TRBD1 (6 bases). CDR1 is MNHEY and CDR2 is SVGAGI in the germline V gene. V was cut by 0 bases and J by 0 bases, with 8 bases left in between. The CDR3 loop spans 15 amino acids. CDR3 DNA sequence: TGTGCCAGCAGTTACTCTAGGACAGCTAACTATGGCTACACCTTC. Translated: CASSYSRTANYGYTF.

The rearrangement joins TRBV14 to TRBJ1-1; TRBD1 might be the D (6 bases). CDR1 and CDR2 from the germline V gene are SGHDN and FVKESK. The V gene lost 3 bases and the J gene lost 0 bases, with 17 bases spanning the gap. The CDR3 runs to 17 residues. The chain's CDR3 is CASSHFSAGAVNTEAFF. In nucleotides, the CDR3 is TGTGCCAGCAGCCACTTTTCTGCAGGGGCGGTGAACACTGAAGCTTTCTTT.

The rearrangement links TRBV28 to TRBJ2-1, with D tentatively TRBD1 (5 bases). V dropped 6 bases and J dropped 3 bases, with 9 bases sitting between them. The germline gives CDR1 MDHEN, CDR2 SYDVKM. The CDR3 loop spans 13 amino acids. The DNA for the CDR3 is TGTGCCAGCAGCTCCGACAGCTACAATGAGCAGTTCTTC. Protein: CASSSDSYNEQFF.

The V and J genes are TRBV15 and TRBJ2-1; D perhaps matches TRBD2 (6 bases). This CDR3 is 16 amino acids long. V lost 1 base and J lost 3, with 13 bases in between. Looked up from germline, CDR1 is LNHNV and CDR2 is YYDKDF (reference sequence). CDR3 sequence: CATSRAGAANYNEQFF. The CDR3 DNA reads as TGTGCCACCAGCAGAGCGGGAGCAGCCAACTACAATGAGCAGTTCTTC. Variable domain in full (rest from reference TRBV15 and TRBJ2-1): DAMVIQNPRYQVTQFGKPVTLSCSQTLNHNVMYWYQQKSSQAPKLLFHYYDKDFNNEADTPDNFQSRRPNTSFCFLDIRSPGLGDTAMYLCATSRAGAANYNEQFFGPGTRLTVL.